This passage covers 3 T cell receptor beta chains from one sample sequenced in a study of cytomegalovirus exposure and HLA in healthy donors. 60 Vbeta and 13 Jbeta primers were used in PCR. Assay used: immunoSEQ multiplex PCR; TCRdb lists only in-frame clones, some missing. Of around 250,000 clones detected, 70% to 90% appear once; the ten largest clones hold almost 8%. Sequencing was done on a sample of PBMCs. These receptors originate from a woman aged 60-75 years in good health and CMV-seropositive.

This chain connects TRBV19 to TRBJ1-5; D is uncertain. In germline, CDR1 is LNHDA, CDR2 SQIVND (reference sequence). The CDR3 covers 15 residues. Trimming left V 0 bases short and J 0 bases short, with 6 bases between. In DNA, the CDR3 is TGTGCCAGTAGTATAGAAAATAATAGCAATCAGCCCCAGCATTTT. It specifies CASSIENNSNQPQHF.

This clone came up once. The chain has TRBV28 and TRBJ1-3; D is possibly TRBD1 (5 bases). Trimming removed 5 bases at V and 0 bases at J, with 14 bases between. Germline V gene data show CDR1 as MDHEN and CDR2 as SYDVKM. The CDR3 runs 16 residues. The CDR3 sequence is CASSPRQIHSGNTIYF. In nucleotides, the CDR3 is TGTGCCAGCAGTCCTAGACAGATACACTCTGGAAACACCATATATTTT. Supplemented by reference TRBV28 and TRBJ1-3, the full variable domain reads DVKVTQSSRYLVKRTGEKVFLECVQDMDHENMFWYRQDPGLGLRLIYFSYDVKMKEKGDIPEGYSVSREKKERFSLILESASTNQTSMYLCASSPRQIHSGNTIYFGEGSWLTVV.

This chain connects TRBV28 to TRBJ2-1; no reliable D call. The CDR3 runs 11 residues. The germline V gene has CDR1 MDHEN and CDR2 SYDVKM. V lost 6 bases and J 14 bases, leaving 14 bases between the germline ends. CDR3 nucleotide sequence: TGTGCCAGCAGCATTACAGTCTGGAAGTTCTTC. Translating it yields CASSITVWKFF. The variable domain in full, with the rest retrieved from reference TRBV28 and TRBJ2-1, is DVKVTQSSRYLVKRTGEKVFLECVQDMDHENMFWYRQDPGLGLRLIYFSYDVKMKEKGDIPEGYSVSREKKERFSLILESASTNQTSMYLCASSITVWKFFGPGTRLTVL.